These 2 T cell receptor beta chains originate from one sample sequenced in a study of control samples from healthy donors and cancer patients. The data were produced by immunoSEQ multiplex PCR, yet TCRdb's version contains in-frame clones alone and is incomplete. Among hundreds of thousands of clones listed, over 75% were seen once. Sequencing used PBMCs. The receptor set was obtained from a woman aged 60-70 years with lung cancer.

The chain employs TRBV7-6 and TRBJ2-1; 8 bases match TRBD2. The CDR3 extends over 16 amino acids. The ends lost 3 bases at V and 5 bases at J; junction bases unmatched: 9. The germline CDR1 and CDR2 sequences are SGHVS and FNYEAQ. The DNA of the CDR3 is TGTGCCAGCAGCTTCTTATCGGGGGGGCCCAACAATGAGCAGTTCTTC. The encoded protein is CASSFLSGGPNNEQFF.

This sequence joins TRBV5-1 and TRBJ1-1; D gene unclear. Trimming shortened V by 1 base and J by 2 bases, and 12 bases separated the two germline ends. The CDR3 is made up of 15 amino acids. Per germline, CDR1 SGHRS and CDR2 YFSETQ. The CDR3 DNA follows: TGCGCCAGCAGCTTGACGGGATCCGATAACACTGAAGCTTTCTTT. Translating it yields CASSLTGSDNTEAFF.